This entry concerns a single T cell receptor (beta chain). This record belongs to a study of T cell changes during pregnancy in multiple sclerosis. The trim removed 2 bases at V and 8 bases at J, leaving 4 bases unmatched. The CDR3 has 14 residues. Germline CDR1 is ENHRY and CDR2 is SYGVKD. Produced via immunoSEQ multiplex PCR; TCRdb's table is partial and in-frame only. The sample shows tens of thousands of clones, 80% to 95% of them seen only once. The material sequenced was peripheral blood, taken after pregnancy. The receptor comes from a female donor with multiple sclerosis, enrolled in a pregnancy study. The chain carries TRBV10-3 and TRBJ1-4, with 8 bases fitting TRBD1. Written as DNA, the CDR3 is TGTGCCATCAGTGAGGTCGGACAGGGCGAAAAACTGTTTTTT. This encodes CAISEVGQGEKLFF.